The T cell receptor (beta chain) under discussion was sequenced for a study of beta chain features in type 1 diabetes. With respect to this clone: Its cognate antigen is unknown.

The germline CDR1 and CDR2 sequences are KGHSH and LQKENI. V was trimmed by 3 bases and J by 1 base, leaving 15 bases between them. This CDR3 spans 16 amino acids. Isolated RNA was reverse transcribed in full, so expressed TCRB transcripts were sequenced. The data were produced by immunoSEQ multiplex PCR, yet TCRdb's version contains in-frame clones alone and is incomplete. The table has about 53,000 clones, around half seen once. Study-wide findings and caveats: Researchers reported that naive, central memory and Treg TCRB repertoires appeared more similar in patients than in healthy donors. When Type 1 diabetes patients were examined, their TCRB CDR3s proved moderately but significantly shorter in all four CD4+ subsets.

This clonotype was sampled from a woman aged 40 to 50 with type 1 diabetes. Material for sequencing was Tregs from blood. The rearrangement uses TRBV18 and TRBJ1-1; weak D call: TRBD1 (6 bases). The CDR3 region is CASSPRQASPNTEAFF. The DNA for the CDR3 is TGTGCCAGCTCACCGAGACAGGCATCACCGAACACTGAAGCTTTCTTT.